This T cell receptor (beta chain) was identified during a study of T cell repertoires in cytomegalovirus infection. Study details: Public TCR beta signatures marked donors with CMV infection and the matching HLA. Study results and limitations: CMV-specific HLA-C-restricted TCR beta clonotypes dominated the ex vivo response.

TCRdb analysed the reads with MiXCR anew, one entry per CDR3 protein. The profile shows fewer than 1,000,000 distinct CDR3 sequences, around 32% of them singletons. A remark on this clonotype: Its antigen is undetermined.

Here the sequenced sample was cultured CD8+ T cells from PBMCs, taken from culture after CMV antigen stimulation. The receptor was isolated from a human donor in good health (CMV status not recorded). Some clones in this sample may be carry-over from other donors' samples.

The CDR3: CASSRIAGGAEQYF. The CDR3 nucleotides read TGTGCCAGCAGTCGTATCGCGGGAGGGGCCGAGCAGTACTTC. The rearrangement uses TRBV12-3 or TRBV12-4 and TRBJ2-7; 9 bases line up with TRBD2. The CDR3 extends over 14 amino acids. After removal of 5 bases from V and 6 bases from J, the junction contained 8 bases not matched to a gene.